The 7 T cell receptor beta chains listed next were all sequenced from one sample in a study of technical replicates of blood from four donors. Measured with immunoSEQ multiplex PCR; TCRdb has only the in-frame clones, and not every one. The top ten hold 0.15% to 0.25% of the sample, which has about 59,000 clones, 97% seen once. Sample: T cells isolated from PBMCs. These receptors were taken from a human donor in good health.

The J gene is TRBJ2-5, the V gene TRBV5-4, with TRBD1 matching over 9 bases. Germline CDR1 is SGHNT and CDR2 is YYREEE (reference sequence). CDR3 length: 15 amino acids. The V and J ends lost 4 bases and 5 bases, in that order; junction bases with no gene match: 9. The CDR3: CASSPRTGDRETQYF. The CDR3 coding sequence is TGTGCCAGCAGCCCGAGGACAGGGGATAGGGAGACCCAGTACTTC.

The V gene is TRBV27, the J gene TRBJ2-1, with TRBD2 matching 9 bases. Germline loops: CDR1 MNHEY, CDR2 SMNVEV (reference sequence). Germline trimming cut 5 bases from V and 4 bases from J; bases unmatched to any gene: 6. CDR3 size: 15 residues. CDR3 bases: TGTGCCAGCAGTCTCTCTAGCGGGAATTACAATGAGCAGTTCTTC. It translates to CASSLSSGNYNEQFF.

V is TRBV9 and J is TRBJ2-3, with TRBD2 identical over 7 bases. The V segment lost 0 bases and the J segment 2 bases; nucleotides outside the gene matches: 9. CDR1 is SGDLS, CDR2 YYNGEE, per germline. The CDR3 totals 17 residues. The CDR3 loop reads CASSVETSEPFTDTQYF. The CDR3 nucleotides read TGTGCCAGCAGCGTAGAAACTAGCGAACCATTCACAGATACGCAGTATTTT.

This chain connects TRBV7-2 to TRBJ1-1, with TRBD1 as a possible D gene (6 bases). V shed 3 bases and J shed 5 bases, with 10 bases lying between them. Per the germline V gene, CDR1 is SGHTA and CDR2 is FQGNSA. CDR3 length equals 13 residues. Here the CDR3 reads CASSFLQGTEAFF. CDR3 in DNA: TGTGCCAGCAGCTTCTTACAGGGAACTGAAGCTTTCTTT.

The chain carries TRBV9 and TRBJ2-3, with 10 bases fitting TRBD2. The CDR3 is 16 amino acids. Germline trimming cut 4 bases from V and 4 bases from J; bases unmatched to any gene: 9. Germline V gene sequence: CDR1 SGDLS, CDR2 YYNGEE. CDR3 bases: TGTGCCAGCAGCATCGACCCCAGCGGGAGGGCAGATACGCAGTATTTT. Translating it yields CASSIDPSGRADTQYF.

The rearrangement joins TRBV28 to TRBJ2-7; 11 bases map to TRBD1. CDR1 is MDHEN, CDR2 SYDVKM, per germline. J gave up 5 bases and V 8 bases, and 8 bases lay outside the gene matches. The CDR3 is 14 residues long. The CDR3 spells CASQNRDRGDEQYF. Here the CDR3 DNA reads TGTGCCAGCCAGAATAGGGACAGGGGGGACGAGCAGTACTTC.

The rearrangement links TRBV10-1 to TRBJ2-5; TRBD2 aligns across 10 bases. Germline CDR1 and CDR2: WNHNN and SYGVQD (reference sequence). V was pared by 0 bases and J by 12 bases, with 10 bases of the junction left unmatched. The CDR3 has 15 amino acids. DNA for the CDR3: TGCGCCAGCAGTGAGTCGGTGTCTAGCGGGGGCCCGGAGTACTTC. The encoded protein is CASSESVSSGGPEYF.